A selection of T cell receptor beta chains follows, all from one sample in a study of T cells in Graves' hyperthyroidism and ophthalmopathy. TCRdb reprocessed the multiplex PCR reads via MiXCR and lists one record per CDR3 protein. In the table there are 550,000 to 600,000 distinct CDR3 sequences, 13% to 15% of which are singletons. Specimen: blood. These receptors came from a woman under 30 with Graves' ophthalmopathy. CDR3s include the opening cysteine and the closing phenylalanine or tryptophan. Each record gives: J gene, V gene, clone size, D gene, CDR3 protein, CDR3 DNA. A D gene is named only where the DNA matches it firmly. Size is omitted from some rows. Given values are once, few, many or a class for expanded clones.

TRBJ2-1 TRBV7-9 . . CASSPRMTQGRPYNEQFF TGTGCCAGCAGCCCGAGAATGACACAGGGAAGACCTTACAATGAGCAGTTCTTC
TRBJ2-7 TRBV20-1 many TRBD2 CSARDVAGKGYEQYF TGCAGTGCTAGAGATGTAGCGGGAAAGGGCTACGAGCAGTACTTC
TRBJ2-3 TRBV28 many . CASSFGMRRGTQYF TGTGCCAGCAGTTTTGGTATGAGACGTGGTACGCAGTATTTT
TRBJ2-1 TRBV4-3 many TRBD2 CASSPSTSGYNEQFF TGCGCCAGCAGCCCATCGACTAGCGGCTACAATGAGCAGTTCTTC
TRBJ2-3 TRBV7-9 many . CASSLRQGTDTQYF TGTGCCAGCAGCCTTCGACAGGGCACAGATACGCAGTATTTT
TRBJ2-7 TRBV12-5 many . CASGLAPGVSYEQYF TGTGCTAGTGGTTTGGCACCCGGAGTCTCCTACGAGCAGTACTTC
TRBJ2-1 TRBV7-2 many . CASSLVEGHYNEQFF TGTGCCAGCAGCTTAGTCGAGGGCCACTACAATGAGCAGTTCTTC
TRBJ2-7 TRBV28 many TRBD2 CASSASTSGYEQYF TGTGCCAGCAGTGCTTCTACTAGCGGTTACGAGCAGTACTTC
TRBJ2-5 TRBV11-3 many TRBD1 CASSRQGGETQYF TGTGCCAGCAGCAGACAGGGGGGGGAGACCCAGTACTTC
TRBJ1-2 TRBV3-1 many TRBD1 CASGPGQKSGGYTF TGTGCCAGCGGGCCGGGACAGAAGTCTGGTGGCTACACCTTC
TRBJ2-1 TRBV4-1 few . CASSQGAGVNNEQFF TGCGCCAGCAGCCAAGGCGCCGGGGTCAACAATGAGCAGTTCTTC
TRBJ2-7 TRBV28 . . CASSLFFGSSSYEQYF TGTGCCAGCAGTTTATTTTTCGGCAGCAGTTCCTACGAGCAGTACTTC
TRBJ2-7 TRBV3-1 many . CASEAESSYEQYF TGTGCCAGCGAAGCGGAGAGCTCCTACGAGCAGTACTTC
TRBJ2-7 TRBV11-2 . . CASSLVSGSRASEQYF TGTGCCAGCAGCTTAGTCTCCGGGAGCAGGGCCTCCGAGCAGTACTTC
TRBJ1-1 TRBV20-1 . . CSAPSRGLNTEAFF TGCAGTGCTCCCTCCAGGGGCCTAAACACTGAAGCTTTCTTT
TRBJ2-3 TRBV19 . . CASSIVGRLGRADTQYF TGTGCCAGTAGTATAGTTGGACGGTTGGGTCGGGCAGATACGCAGTATTTT
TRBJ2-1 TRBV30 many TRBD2 CAWRGLAGVGGQFF TGTGCCTGGAGAGGACTAGCGGGAGTGGGGGGGCAGTTCTTC
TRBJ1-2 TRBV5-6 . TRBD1 CASSSGQGASYGYTF TGTGCCAGCAGCTCAGGACAGGGGGCGTCGTATGGCTACACCTTC
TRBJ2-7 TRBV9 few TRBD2 CASSVSGSSFYEQYF TGTGCCAGCAGCGTTAGCGGGAGTAGCTTCTACGAGCAGTACTTC
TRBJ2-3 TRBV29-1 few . CSVEDQRGGDTQYF TGCAGCGTTGAAGATCAGAGAGGAGGAGATACGCAGTATTTT
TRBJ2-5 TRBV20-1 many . CSARALPRRRDLQETQYF TGCAGTGCTAGAGCTCTTCCCAGGCGGAGGGATCTACAAGAGACCCAGTACTTC
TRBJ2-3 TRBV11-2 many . CASSITVGRDTDTQYF TGTGCCAGCAGCATTACGGTGGGGCGGGACACAGATACGCAGTATTTT
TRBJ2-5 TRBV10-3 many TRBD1 CAISSLDRGQTQYF TGTGCCATCAGTAGTTTGGACAGGGGACAGACCCAGTACTTC
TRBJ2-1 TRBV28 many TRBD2 CATQRGGLAPNEQFF TGTGCCACGCAACGGGGGGGACTAGCCCCCAATGAGCAGTTCTTC
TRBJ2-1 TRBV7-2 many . CASSPRDVRTMAEQFF TGTGCCAGCAGCCCACGGGATGTTAGGACAATGGCGGAGCAGTTCTTC
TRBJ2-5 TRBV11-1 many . CASSRQALQETQYF TGTGCCAGCAGCCGACAGGCCCTCCAAGAGACCCAGTACTTC
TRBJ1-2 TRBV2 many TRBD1 CASSELRTGGDYTF TGTGCCAGCAGTGAACTGAGGACAGGGGGCGACTACACCTTC
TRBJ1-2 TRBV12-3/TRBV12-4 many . CASSLGASSYGYTF TGTGCCAGCAGTCTGGGGGCTAGCAGCTATGGCTACACCTTC
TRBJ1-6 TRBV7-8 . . CASSATESSYNSPLHF TGTGCCAGCAGCGCCACGGAGAGCTCCTATAATTCACCCCTCCACTTT
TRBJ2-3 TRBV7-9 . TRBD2 CASSTPSRGLAGLIADTQYF TGTGCCAGCAGCACGCCTTCCCGTGGACTAGCGGGATTGATCGCAGATACGCAGTATTTT
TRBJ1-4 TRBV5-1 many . CASSLGGIGGAREKLFF TGCGCCAGCAGCTTGGGGGGCATCGGAGGGGCGAGGGAAAAACTGTTTTTT
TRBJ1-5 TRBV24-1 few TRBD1 CATSGQQNQPQHF TGTGCCACCTCGGGACAGCAAAATCAGCCCCAGCATTTT
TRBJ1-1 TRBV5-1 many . CASSLEPKMNTEAFF TGCGCCAGCAGCTTGGAGCCAAAAATGAACACTGAAGCTTTCTTT
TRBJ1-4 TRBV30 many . CAWSPKTNEKLFF TGTGCCTGGAGTCCAAAAACTAATGAAAAACTGTTTTTT
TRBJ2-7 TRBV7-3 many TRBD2 CASSAASGGHYEQYF TGTGCCAGCAGCGCCGCTAGCGGGGGCCACTACGAGCAGTACTTC
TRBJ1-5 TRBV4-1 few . CASSQDVTVSNQPQHF TGCGCCAGCAGCCAAGACGTAACCGTCAGCAATCAGCCCCAGCATTTT
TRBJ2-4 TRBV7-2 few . CASSLVVGENIQYF TGTGCCAGCAGCTTAGTGGTCGGGGAAAACATTCAGTACTTC
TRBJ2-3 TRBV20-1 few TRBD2 CSYPGGSSGTRSTDTQYF TGCAGTTATCCGGGGGGGTCTAGCGGGACTCGAAGCACAGATACGCAGTATTTT
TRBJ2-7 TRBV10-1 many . CASPSARGHEQYF TGCGCCAGCCCCTCGGCCAGGGGACACGAGCAGTACTTC
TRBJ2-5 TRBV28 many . CASSPGTTETQYF TGTGCCAGCAGTCCCGGGACAACAGAGACCCAGTACTTC
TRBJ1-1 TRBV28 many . CASSLYPGLNTEAFF TGTGCCAGCAGTTTATATCCAGGATTGAACACTGAAGCTTTCTTT
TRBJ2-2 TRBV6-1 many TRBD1 CASSWKGQGWTGELFF TGTGCCAGCAGTTGGAAAGGACAGGGATGGACCGGGGAGCTGTTTTTT
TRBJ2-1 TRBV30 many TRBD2 CAYSGITYNEQFF TGTGCCTATAGCGGGATCACCTACAATGAGCAGTTCTTC
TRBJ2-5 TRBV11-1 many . CASSRDNQETQYF TGTGCCAGCAGCCGCGACAACCAAGAGACCCAGTACTTC
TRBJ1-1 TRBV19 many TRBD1 CASSPGQALNTEAFF TGTGCCAGTAGTCCCGGACAGGCTTTGAACACTGAAGCTTTCTTT
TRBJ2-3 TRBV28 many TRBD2 CASSLSYGRGTDTQYF TGTGCCAGCAGTTTATCCTACGGGAGGGGGACAGATACGCAGTATTTT
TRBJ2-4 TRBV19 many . CASSIQGSKNIQYF TGTGCCAGTAGTATACAGGGCAGCAAAAACATTCAGTACTTC
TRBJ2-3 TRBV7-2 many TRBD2 CASSLAPTSGRDTQYF TGTGCCAGCAGCTTAGCGCCGACTAGCGGGAGAGATACGCAGTATTTT
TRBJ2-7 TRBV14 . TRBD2 CASSSADGGTSGRYRSYEQYF TGTGCCAGCAGCTCCGCTGATGGGGGGACTAGCGGGAGGTACCGCTCCTACGAGCAGTACTTC
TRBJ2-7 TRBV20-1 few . CSARVGGRIHEQYF TGCAGTGCTAGAGTAGGGGGGAGGATACACGAGCAGTACTTC
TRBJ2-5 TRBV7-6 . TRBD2 CASSFALAGADSGQYF TGTGCCAGCAGCTTCGCTCTAGCGGGAGCCGATTCCGGACAGTACTTC
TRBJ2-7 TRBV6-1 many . CASSETGIDEQYF TGTGCCAGCAGTGAAACCGGGATTGACGAGCAGTACTTC
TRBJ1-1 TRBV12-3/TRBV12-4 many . CASRPGTGYTEAFF TGTGCCAGCAGACCCGGGACGGGTTACACTGAAGCTTTCTTT
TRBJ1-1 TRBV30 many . CAWEKFGSTEAFF TGTGCCTGGGAGAAGTTTGGGTCCACTGAAGCTTTCTTT
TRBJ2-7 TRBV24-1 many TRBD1 CATMGTGSYEQYF TGTGCCACCATGGGGACAGGGTCCTACGAGCAGTACTTC